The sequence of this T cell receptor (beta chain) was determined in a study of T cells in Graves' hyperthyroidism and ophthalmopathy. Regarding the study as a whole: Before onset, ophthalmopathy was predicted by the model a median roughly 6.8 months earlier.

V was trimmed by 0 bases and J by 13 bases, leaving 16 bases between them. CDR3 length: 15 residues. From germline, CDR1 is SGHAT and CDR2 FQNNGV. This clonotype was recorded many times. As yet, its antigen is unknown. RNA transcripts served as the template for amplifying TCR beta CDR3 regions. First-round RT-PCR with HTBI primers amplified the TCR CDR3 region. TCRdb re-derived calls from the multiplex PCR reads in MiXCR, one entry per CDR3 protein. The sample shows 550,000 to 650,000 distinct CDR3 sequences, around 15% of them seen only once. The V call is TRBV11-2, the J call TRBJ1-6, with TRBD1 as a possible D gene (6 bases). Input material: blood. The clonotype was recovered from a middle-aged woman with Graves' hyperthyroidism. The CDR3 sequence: CASSLDPVTGRPLHF. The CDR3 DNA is TGTGCCAGCAGCTTAGATCCGGTTACAGGGAGGCCCCTCCACTTT.